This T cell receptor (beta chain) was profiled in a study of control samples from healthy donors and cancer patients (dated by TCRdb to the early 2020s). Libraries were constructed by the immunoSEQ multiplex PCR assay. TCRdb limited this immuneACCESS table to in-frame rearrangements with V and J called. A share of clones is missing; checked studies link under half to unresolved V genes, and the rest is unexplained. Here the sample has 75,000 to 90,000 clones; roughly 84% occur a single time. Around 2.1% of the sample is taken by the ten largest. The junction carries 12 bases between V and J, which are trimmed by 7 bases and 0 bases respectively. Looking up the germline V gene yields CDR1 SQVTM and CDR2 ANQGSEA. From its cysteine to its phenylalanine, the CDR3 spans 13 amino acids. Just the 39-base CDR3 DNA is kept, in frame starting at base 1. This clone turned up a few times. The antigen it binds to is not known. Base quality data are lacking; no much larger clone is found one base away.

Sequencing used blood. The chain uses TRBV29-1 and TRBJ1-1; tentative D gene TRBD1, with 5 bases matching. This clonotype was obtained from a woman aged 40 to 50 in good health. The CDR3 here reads CSGKTVMNTEAFF. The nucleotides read TGCAGCGGGAAGACAGTGATGAACACTGAAGCTTTCTTT.